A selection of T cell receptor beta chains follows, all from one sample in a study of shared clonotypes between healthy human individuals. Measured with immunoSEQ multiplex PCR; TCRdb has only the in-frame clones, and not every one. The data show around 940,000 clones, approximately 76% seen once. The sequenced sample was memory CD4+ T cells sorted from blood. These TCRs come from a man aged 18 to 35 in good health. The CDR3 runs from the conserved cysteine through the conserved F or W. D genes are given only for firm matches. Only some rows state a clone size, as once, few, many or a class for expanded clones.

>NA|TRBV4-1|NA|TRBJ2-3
CASSPGQGGVELDTQYF
TGCGCCAGCAGCCCAGGTCAAGGGGGAGTGGAGCTAGATACGCAGTATTTT
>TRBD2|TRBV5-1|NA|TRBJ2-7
CASSLETSGRSHEQYF
TGCGCCAGCAGCTTGGAAACTAGCGGGAGATCCCACGAGCAGTACTTC
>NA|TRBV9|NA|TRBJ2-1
CASSSTVDEQFF
TGTGCCAGCAGTTCGACAGTGGATGAGCAGTTCTTC
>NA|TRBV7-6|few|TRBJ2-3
CASSFLPQDTQYF
TGTGCCAGCAGCTTTCTCCCGCAGGATACGCAGTATTTT
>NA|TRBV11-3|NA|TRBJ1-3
CASSLILF
TGTGCCAGCAGCCTGATTCTCTTT
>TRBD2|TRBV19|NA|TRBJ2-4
CASSRRTSGGAGGKNIQYF
TGTGCCAGTAGTAGAAGGACTAGCGGGGGGGCCGGCGGCAAAAACATTCAGTACTTC
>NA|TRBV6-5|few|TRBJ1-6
CASSLAGTGVLALHF
TGTGCCAGCAGTTTGGCGGGCACGGGGGTTTTAGCCCTCCACTTT
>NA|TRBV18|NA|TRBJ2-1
CASSPPSAEQFF
TGTGCCAGCTCACCACCTAGCGCCGAGCAGTTCTTC
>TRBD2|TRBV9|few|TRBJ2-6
CASSSRGDLSGANVLTF
TGTGCCAGCAGCTCCCGGGGGGATCTCTCTGGGGCCAACGTCCTGACTTTC
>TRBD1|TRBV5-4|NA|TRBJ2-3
CASSPYDRGVPDTQYF
TGTGCCAGCAGCCCGTACGACAGGGGAGTCCCAGATACGCAGTATTTT
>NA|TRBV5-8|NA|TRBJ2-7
CASSLVGEAYEQYF
TGTGCCAGCAGCTTGGTGGGAGAAGCCTACGAGCAGTACTTC
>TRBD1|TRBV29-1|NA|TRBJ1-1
CSVESGGYTEAFF
TGCAGCGTTGAATCAGGGGGCTACACTGAAGCTTTCTTT
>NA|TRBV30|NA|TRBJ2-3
CAWTLGIDTQYF
TGTGCCTGGACCCTGGGGATAGATACGCAGTATTTT
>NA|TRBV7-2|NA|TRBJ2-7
CASSVRDSRIAYEQYF
TGTGCCAGCAGCGTTCGGGACTCCCGAATAGCCTACGAGCAGTACTTC
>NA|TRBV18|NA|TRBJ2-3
CASSPPLTDTQYF
TGTGCCAGCTCACCTCCCCTCACAGATACGCAGTATTTT